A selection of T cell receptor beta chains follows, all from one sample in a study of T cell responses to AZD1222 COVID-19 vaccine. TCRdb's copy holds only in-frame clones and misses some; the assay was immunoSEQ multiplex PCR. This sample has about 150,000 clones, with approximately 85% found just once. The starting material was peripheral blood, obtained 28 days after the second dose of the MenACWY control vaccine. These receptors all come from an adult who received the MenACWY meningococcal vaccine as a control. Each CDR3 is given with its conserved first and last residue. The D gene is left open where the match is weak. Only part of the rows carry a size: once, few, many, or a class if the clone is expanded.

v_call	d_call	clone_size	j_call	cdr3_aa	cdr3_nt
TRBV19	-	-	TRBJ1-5	CASSIGAGAGNQPQHF	TGTGCCAGTAGTATAGGGGCTGGGGCTGGCAATCAGCCCCAGCATTTT
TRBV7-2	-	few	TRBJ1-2	CASSLAPNRVRGYTF	TGTGCCAGCAGCTTAGCTCCGAACAGGGTACGAGGCTACACCTTC
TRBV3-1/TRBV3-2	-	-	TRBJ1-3	CASSPQARGNTIYF	TGTGCCAGCAGCCCTCAGGCTAGGGGAAACACCATATATTTT
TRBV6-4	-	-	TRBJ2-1	CASSARQTSHEQFF	TGTGCCAGCAGTGCTAGACAAACCTCCCATGAGCAGTTCTTC
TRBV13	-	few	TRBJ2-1	CASSLVYNEQFF	TGTGCCAGCAGCTTAGTGTACAATGAGCAGTTCTTC
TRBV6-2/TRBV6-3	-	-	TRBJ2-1	CASGLGVLLASGNEQFF	TGTGCCAGCGGCCTGGGGGTATTACTAGCTTCGGGTAATGAGCAGTTCTTC
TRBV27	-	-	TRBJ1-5	CASSLSGPYQPQHF	TGTGCCAGCAGTTTATCGGGACCTTATCAGCCCCAGCATTTT
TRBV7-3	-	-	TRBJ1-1	CASSAQGGNTEAFF	TGTGCCAGCAGCGCACAGGGAGGGAACACTGAAGCTTTCTTT
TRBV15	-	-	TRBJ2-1	CATSREKTVGEQFF	TGTGCCACCAGCAGGGAAAAGACAGTAGGTGAGCAGTTCTTC
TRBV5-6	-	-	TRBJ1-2	CASSLGGAGGYTF	TGTGCCAGCAGCTTGGGGGGGGCTGGTGGCTACACCTTC
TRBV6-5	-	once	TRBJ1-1	CASRGVGNTEAFF	TGTGCCAGCAGGGGGGTCGGGAACACTGAAGCTTTCTTT
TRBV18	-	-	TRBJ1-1	CASSTAGGGTEAFF	TGTGCCAGCTCAACCGCAGGAGGCGGCACTGAAGCTTTCTTT
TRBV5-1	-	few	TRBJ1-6	CASSVGGRNNSPLHF	TGCGCCAGCAGCGTAGGCGGACGGAATAATTCACCCCTCCACTTT
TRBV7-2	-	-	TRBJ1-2	CASSFFGSRGFIGYTF	TGTGCCAGCAGCTTCTTTGGAAGTAGGGGCTTTATCGGCTACACCTTC
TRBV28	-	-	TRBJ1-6	CASSPGHSSYNSPLHF	TGTGCCAGCAGCCCGGGACATAGCTCCTATAATTCACCCCTCCACTTT
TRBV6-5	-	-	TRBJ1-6	CASNLLRFDSPLHF	TGTGCCAGCAACCTGCTTAGGTTTGATTCACCCCTCCACTTT
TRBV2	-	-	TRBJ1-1	CASSSQGNTEAFF	TGTGCCAGCAGTTCACAGGGTAACACTGAAGCTTTCTTT
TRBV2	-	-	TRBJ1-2	CASTPGGRGYGYTF	TGTGCCAGCACCCCGGGGGGCAGGGGCTATGGCTACACCTTC
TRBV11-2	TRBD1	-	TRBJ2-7	CASSYTGTGDREQYF	TGTGCCAGCAGCTATACCGGGACAGGAGACCGCGAGCAGTACTTC
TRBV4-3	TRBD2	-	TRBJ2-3	CASSQAGGPDTQYF	TGCGCCAGCAGCCAAGCGGGAGGTCCAGATACGCAGTATTTT
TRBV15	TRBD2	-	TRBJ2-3	CATSSLGRSTDTQYF	TGTGCCACCAGCTCCCTCGGGAGGAGCACAGATACGCAGTATTTT
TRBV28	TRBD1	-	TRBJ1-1	CASSRTGPGAFF	TGTGCCAGCAGTCGGACAGGTCCAGGAGCTTTCTTT
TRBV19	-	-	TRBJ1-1	CASSTQGRDTEAFF	TGTGCCAGTAGTACACAGGGACGGGACACTGAAGCTTTCTTT
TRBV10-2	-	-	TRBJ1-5	CASRLQGNQPQHF	TGCGCCAGTCGGTTACAGGGCAATCAGCCCCAGCATTTT
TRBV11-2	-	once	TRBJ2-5	CASSLDFVWETQYF	TGTGCCAGCAGCTTAGATTTTGTTTGGGAGACCCAGTACTTC